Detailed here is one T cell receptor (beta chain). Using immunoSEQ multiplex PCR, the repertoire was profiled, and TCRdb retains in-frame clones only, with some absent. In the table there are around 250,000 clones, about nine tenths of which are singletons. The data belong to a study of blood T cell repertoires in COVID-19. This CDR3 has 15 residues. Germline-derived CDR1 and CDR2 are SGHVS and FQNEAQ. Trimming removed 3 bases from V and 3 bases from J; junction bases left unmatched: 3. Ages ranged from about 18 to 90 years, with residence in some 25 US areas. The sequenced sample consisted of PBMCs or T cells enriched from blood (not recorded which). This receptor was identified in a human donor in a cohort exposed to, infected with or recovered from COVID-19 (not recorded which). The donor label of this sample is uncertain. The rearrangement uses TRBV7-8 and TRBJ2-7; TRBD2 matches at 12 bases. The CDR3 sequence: CASSFGLAGNYEQYF. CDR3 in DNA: TGTGCCAGCAGCTTTGGACTAGCGGGGAACTACGAGCAGTACTTC.